Listed below are T cell receptor beta chains from one sample, sequenced in a study of identical twins. TCRdb called the 5' RACE reads again in MiXCR, with one record for every CDR3 protein. The sample includes more than 400,000 distinct CDR3 sequences, about 16% of them seen just once. This same sample was also part of a study on yellow fever vaccine responses in identical twins.

The source material was CD4+ T cells sorted from blood. The source is a woman between 18 and 30 years old in good health. Both conserved end residues are part of each CDR3. Fields, in order: J gene, V gene, D gene, clone size, CDR3 protein, CDR3 DNA. A D gene is named only where the DNA matches it firmly. Size is stated for part of the rows, as once, few or many counts, or as a class when the clone is expanded.

TRBJ1-2	TRBV29-1	-	few	CSVEENGYTF	TGCAGCGTTGAAGAAAACGGCTACACCTTC
TRBJ2-5	TRBV20-1	-	-	CSARALWSQETQYF	TGCAGTGCTAGAGCCCTCTGGTCCCAAGAGACCCAGTACTTC
TRBJ2-3	TRBV28	-	few	CASSPYPLSDTQYF	TGTGCCAGCAGCCCCTATCCGCTCAGTGATACGCAGTATTTT
TRBJ2-1	TRBV14	-	-	CASSQASRGDEQFF	TGTGCCAGCAGCCAAGCCTCCAGGGGAGATGAGCAGTTCTTC
TRBJ1-1	TRBV7-9	-	few	CASSPTTTGNTEAFF	TGTGCCAGCAGCCCTACCACGACAGGGAACACTGAAGCTTTCTTT
TRBJ1-5	TRBV12-3/TRBV12-4	TRBD1	-	CASSLRDRVNQPQHF	TGTGCCAGCAGTTTACGAGACAGGGTTAATCAGCCCCAGCATTTT
TRBJ2-4	TRBV28	-	few	CASSSPLLNSKNIQYF	TGTGCCAGCAGCTCCCCACTTCTTAACTCGAAAAACATTCAGTACTTC
TRBJ2-1	TRBV5-1	-	few	CASSLIQGHEQFF	TGCGCCAGCAGCTTGATACAGGGTCATGAGCAGTTCTTC
TRBJ2-1	TRBV20-1	TRBD2	-	CCARPTGGRLYNEQFF	TGCTGTGCTAGACCGACTGGCGGGAGGTTATACAATGAGCAGTTCTTC
TRBJ2-1	TRBV20-1	TRBD2	-	CSVTLGGLAYNEQFF	TGCAGTGTCACGCTTGGGGGACTAGCATACAATGAGCAGTTCTTC
TRBJ2-2	TRBV2	-	-	CASTGHGTGELFF	TGTGCCAGCACAGGGCACGGCACCGGGGAGCTGTTTTTT
TRBJ2-1	TRBV5-1	TRBD2	-	CASSSAEGGPYNEQFF	TGCGCCAGCAGTTCAGCCGAGGGAGGGCCTTACAATGAGCAGTTCTTC
TRBJ1-1	TRBV7-8	-	-	CASRPQTENTEAFF	TGTGCCAGCAGACCACAGACAGAGAACACTGAAGCTTTCTTT
TRBJ2-7	TRBV5-1	TRBD2	-	CASQGTTYEQYF	TGCGCCAGCCAAGGGACTACCTACGAGCAGTACTTC
TRBJ1-2	TRBV12-3/TRBV12-4	-	-	CASSLAETYGYTF	TGTGCCAGCAGTTTGGCAGAGACCTATGGCTACACCTTC
TRBJ2-4	TRBV27	TRBD1	-	CASSLAGQGANIQYF	TGTGCCAGCAGTTTAGCGGGACAGGGGGCAAACATTCAGTACTTC
TRBJ1-1	TRBV18	-	few	CASSPPASITEAFF	TGTGCCAGCTCACCACCGGCCAGTATCACTGAAGCTTTCTTT
TRBJ1-1	TRBV28	-	few	CASRGRERPASTEAFF	TGTGCCAGCAGGGGAAGGGAACGGCCGGCGAGTACTGAAGCTTTCTTT
TRBJ2-7	TRBV2	TRBD2	few	CASRLAETLREQYF	TGTGCCAGCAGACTAGCGGAGACCCTGCGAGAGCAGTACTTC
TRBJ2-1	TRBV5-1	TRBD1	few	CASSLGQGAGYEQFF	TGCGCCAGCAGCTTGGGACAGGGGGCCGGATATGAGCAGTTCTTT
TRBJ2-7	TRBV3-1	-	few	CASSPETGGQFYEQYF	TGTGCCAGCAGCCCTGAAACCGGGGGGCAGTTTTACGAGCAGTACTTC
TRBJ1-4	TRBV12-3/TRBV12-4	-	-	CASSLSGFEKLFF	TGTGCCAGCAGTTTATCAGGGTTTGAAAAACTGTTTTTT
TRBJ2-1	TRBV5-1	-	-	CASSLTQDSRYNEQFF	TGCGCCAGCAGCTTAACCCAAGACAGCCGATACAATGAGCAGTTCTTC
TRBJ2-7	TRBV24-1	TRBD2	-	CATSGSGTRHYEQYF	TGTGCCACCTCAGGATCCGGGACTAGACACTACGAGCAGTACTTC
TRBJ2-2	TRBV6-1	TRBD2	-	CASSTQTGVAGVAGELFF	TGTGCCAGCAGTACCCAAACCGGGGTAGCGGGAGTGGCCGGGGAGCTGTTTTTT